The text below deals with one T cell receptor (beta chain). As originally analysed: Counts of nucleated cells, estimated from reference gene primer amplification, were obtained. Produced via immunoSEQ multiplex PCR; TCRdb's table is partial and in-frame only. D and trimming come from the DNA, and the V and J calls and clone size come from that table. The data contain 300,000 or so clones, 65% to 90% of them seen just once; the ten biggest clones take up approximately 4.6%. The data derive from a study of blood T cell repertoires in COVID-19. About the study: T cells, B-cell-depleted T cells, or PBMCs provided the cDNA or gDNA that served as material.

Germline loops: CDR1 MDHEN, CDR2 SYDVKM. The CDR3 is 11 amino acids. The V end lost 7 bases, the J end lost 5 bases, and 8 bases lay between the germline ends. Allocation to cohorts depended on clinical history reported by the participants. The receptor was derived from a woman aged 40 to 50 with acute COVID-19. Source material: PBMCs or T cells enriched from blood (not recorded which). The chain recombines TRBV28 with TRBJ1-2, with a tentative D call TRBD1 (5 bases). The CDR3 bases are TGTGCCAGCAACGGGGGTTATGGCTACACCTTC. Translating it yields CASNGGYGYTF.